Following are 19 T cell receptor beta chains from one sample sequenced in a study of T cells in Graves' hyperthyroidism and ophthalmopathy. What was amplified from RNA transcripts were TCR beta CDR3 regions. A set of HTBI primers served as the primers for a first-round RT-PCR of the TCR CDR3. Each CDR3 protein gets one entry after TCRdb re-called the multiplex PCR reads with MiXCR. The sample carries about 840,000 distinct CDR3 sequences, 38% recorded once. The sample consisted of blood. These receptors were collected from a man aged 18 to 29 with Graves' hyperthyroidism.

V and J are TRBV10-3 and TRBJ1-5; D might be TRBD1 (6 bases). This CDR3 has 12 amino acids. V lost 6 bases and J 6 bases, leaving 9 bases between the germline ends. CDR1 and CDR2 (germline): ENHRY, SYGVKD. CDR3 amino acids: CAISQGFQPQHF. The CDR3 nucleotides read TGTGCCATCAGCCAGGGGTTTCAGCCCCAGCATTTT.

The V gene is TRBV7-8, the J gene TRBJ2-5, with D uncertain. This CDR3 has 13 amino acids. Trimming removed 5 bases from V and 5 bases from J, with 12 bases in between. Germline V lookup: CDR1 SGHVS, CDR2 FQNEAQ. The CDR3 reads CASSPSAAETQYF. CDR3 coding DNA: TGTGCCAGCAGCCCTTCCGCGGCGGAGACCCAGTACTTC. Using reference TRBV7-8 and TRBJ2-5 for the parts outside the CDR3, the full variable domain is GAGVSQSPRYKVAKRGQDVALRCDPISGHVSLFWYQQALGQGPEFLTYFQNEAQLDKSGLPSDRFFAERPEGSVSTLKIQRTQQEDSAVYLCASSPSAAETQYFGPGTRLLVL.

The chain combines TRBV25-1 with TRBJ1-3; TRBD1 might be the D (6 bases). V lost 3 bases to trimming and J lost 1 base, with 13 bases between them. Germline CDR1 and CDR2: MGHDK and SYGVNS. CDR3 size: 16 residues. The CDR3 DNA reads TGTGCCAGCAGTGACCTTACAGGGCCTTCTGGAAACACCATATATTTT. It codes for CASSDLTGPSGNTIYF. Full variable domain (outside the CDR3, taken from reference TRBV25-1 and TRBJ1-3): EADIYQTPRYLVIGTGKKITLECSQTMGHDKMYWYQQDPGMELHLIHYSYGVNSTEKGDLSSESTVSRIRTEHFPLTLESARPSHTSQYLCASSDLTGPSGNTIYFGEGSWLTVV.

The chain links TRBV29-1 to TRBJ2-6; D is possibly TRBD1 (6 bases). V was cut by 4 bases and J by 0 bases, with 16 bases left in between. The germline CDR1 and CDR2 sequences are SQVTM and ANQGSEA. The CDR3 extends over 17 amino acids. The CDR3 nucleotides are TGCAGCGTTGTATCGGGGACACGAGGCTCTGGGGCCAACGTCCTGACTTTC. Translated, it gives CSVVSGTRGSGANVLTF.

V and J are TRBV12-3 or TRBV12-4 and TRBJ1-5; D remains unclear. The CDR3 loop spans 14 amino acids. Trimming left V 2 bases short and J 4 bases short, with 9 bases between. The CDR3 loop reads CASSLSAANQPQHF. DNA for the CDR3: TGTGCCAGCAGTTTAAGCGCGGCTAATCAGCCCCAGCATTTT.

This clonotype came up many times. This sequence joins TRBV7-9 and TRBJ1-4; D remains unclear. In germline, CDR1 is SEHNR, CDR2 FQNEAQ (reference sequence). The CDR3 consists of 16 residues. V was trimmed by 5 bases and J by 6 bases, leaving 19 bases between them. The CDR3 DNA follows: TGTGCCAGCAGCCTCACACCACGGACGAGTTATGAAAAACTGTTTTTT. This sequence encodes CASSLTPRTSYEKLFF.

This clonotype was seen only once. V and J are TRBV29-1 and TRBJ1-2; D not certain. Germline CDR1 SQVTM, CDR2 ANQGSEA. V was shortened by 5 bases and J by 2 bases, with 12 bases between the two germline ends. CDR3 length: 13 amino acids. The CDR3 DNA reads as TGCAGCGTTTACGGTCGACGGAACTATGGCTACACCTTC. Its translation: CSVYGRRNYGYTF.

V is TRBV20-1 and J is TRBJ1-4; D unclear. The CDR3 runs to 14 residues. V dropped 0 bases and J dropped 8 bases, with 13 bases sitting between them. CDR1 is DFQATT and CDR2 is SNEGSKA in the germline V gene (reference sequence). CDR3 sequence reads: CSARDWEIREKLFF. The DNA for the CDR3 is TGCAGTGCTAGAGATTGGGAGATCAGAGAAAAACTGTTTTTT.

Details on this clonotype: The junction and the germline gene differ at one end; a read error may be behind it. This rearrangement joins TRBV10-3 to TRBJ2-7; D remains ambiguous. This CDR3 comprises 15 residues. Germline CDR1 is ENHRY and CDR2 is SYGVKD. CDR3 nucleotide sequence: TGTGCCAGCAGTTACTCGCAAGGAATTTCCTACGAGCAGTACTTC. Translated, it gives CASSYSQGISYEQYF.

This clonotype was observed many times. The V call is TRBV24-1, the J call TRBJ2-3; 13 bases agree with TRBD2. The J segment lost 6 bases and the V segment lost 4 bases, leaving 3 bases of the junction unmatched. The CDR3 covers 15 residues. Germline CDR1 and CDR2: KGHDR and SFDVKD. CDR3 amino acids: CATSDPTSGRDTQYF. The DNA of the CDR3 is TGTGCCACCAGTGACCCGACTAGCGGGAGGGATACGCAGTATTTT.

In this sample, this clonotype turned up a few times. This chain connects TRBV29-1 to TRBJ1-2; no clear D gene. Germline lookup yields CDR1 SQVTM and CDR2 ANQGSEA. This CDR3 is built from 12 residues. V gave up 0 bases and J gave up 7 bases, with 9 bases separating them. Written as DNA, the CDR3 is TGCAGCGTTGAAGAGCGGTGGAGTGGCTACACCTTC. This translates into CSVEERWSGYTF.

J is TRBJ2-5 and V is TRBV5-1, with 8 nucleotides matching TRBD1. Germline V gives CDR1 SGHRS, CDR2 YFSETQ. After removal of 3 bases from V and 5 bases from J, the junction contained 12 bases not matched to a gene. This CDR3 comprises 16 residues. The CDR3 here is CASSSNPGQVRETQYF. The CDR3 bases are TGCGCCAGCAGCTCGAATCCGGGACAGGTCAGGGAGACCCAGTACTTC. Based on the CDR3 plus reference TRBV5-1 and TRBJ2-5, the full variable domain is KAGVTQTPRYLIKTRGQQVTLSCSPISGHRSVSWYQQTPGQGLQFLFEYFSETQRNKGNFPGRFSGRQFSNSRSEMNVSTLELGDSALYLCASSSNPGQVRETQYFGPGTRLLVL.

The chain has TRBV29-1 and TRBJ1-2; no clear D gene. CDR1 and CDR2 from the germline V gene are SQVTM and ANQGSEA. V was shortened by 3 bases and J by 5 bases, with 13 bases between the two germline ends. The CDR3 extends over 13 amino acids. The CDR3 DNA follows: TGCAGCGTTGACCTAGCGGGGAGTTATGGCTACACCTTC. Protein sequence: CSVDLAGSYGYTF.

This clonotype was picked up a small number of times. The V gene is TRBV2, the J gene TRBJ1-5, with D possibly being TRBD1 (5 bases). CDR1 is SNHLY and CDR2 is FYNNEI in the germline V gene. The CDR3 is 16 residues long. V lost 5 bases and J 1 base, leaving 15 bases between the germline ends. CDR3 bases: TGTGCCAGCAGTCCCGGGACCGCTAGGAGCAATCAGCCCCAGCATTTT. As protein: CASSPGTARSNQPQHF.

This clonotype was detected a few times. The gene calls are TRBV2 and TRBJ1-6; D possibly corresponds to TRBD1 (6 bases). The V gene lost 5 bases and the J gene lost 9 bases, with 14 bases spanning the gap. The CDR3 has 14 amino acids. Germline CDR1 SNHLY, CDR2 FYNNEI. The CDR3 region is CASSLDRFSSPLHF. The CDR3 DNA reads as TGTGCCAGCAGTTTAGACAGGTTTAGTTCACCCCTCCACTTT.

This clonotype came up once. In nucleotides, the CDR3 is TGTGCCAGCAGCCAGCGGGACCGATACTACGAGCAGTACTTC. Translation: CASSQRDRYYEQYF. V is TRBV7-8 and J is TRBJ2-7, with TRBD2 matching over 7 bases. Trimming cost V 5 bases and J 3 bases; bases outside gene matches: 7. Germline CDR1 SGHVS, CDR2 FQNEAQ. This CDR3 is 14 amino acids long.

This clonotype was recorded a few times. The chain recombines TRBV5-1 with TRBJ2-7; D tentatively fits TRBD1 or TRBD2 (5 bases each). This CDR3 contains 16 residues. The germline V and J ends were trimmed by 4 bases and 3 bases, with 20 bases remaining between them. CDR1 is SGHRS and CDR2 is YFSETQ in the germline V gene. CDR3 nucleotide sequence: TGCGCCAGCAGCCAACCCCCCGGGACCGACCTCTACGAGCAGTACTTC. Amino acid sequence: CASSQPPGTDLYEQYF.

The table lists this clonotype with a few counts. A much larger clone differs from this one at a single base, so this may be a read error. The chain has TRBV29-1 and TRBJ1-1; D perhaps matches TRBD1 (5 bases). V lost 3 bases, J lost 6 bases, and 11 bases lay in between. Germline CDR1 reads SQVTM; CDR2 reads ANQGSEA. The CDR3 has 12 amino acids. CDR3 amino acids: CSVDGASAEAFF. CDR3 DNA sequence: TGCAGCGTTGATGGGGCTTCAGCTGAAGCTTTCTTT.

This clonotype turned up a few times. The gene calls are TRBV7-9 and TRBJ2-5; D perhaps matches TRBD2 (6 bases). V gave up 4 bases and J gave up 2 bases, with 14 bases separating them. The CDR3 loop spans 15 amino acids. Germline V gene sequence: CDR1 SEHNR, CDR2 FQNEAQ (reference sequence). CDR3 amino acids: CASSSTEGEQETQYF. CDR3 in DNA: TGTGCCAGCAGCTCCACGGAGGGAGAGCAAGAGACCCAGTACTTC.